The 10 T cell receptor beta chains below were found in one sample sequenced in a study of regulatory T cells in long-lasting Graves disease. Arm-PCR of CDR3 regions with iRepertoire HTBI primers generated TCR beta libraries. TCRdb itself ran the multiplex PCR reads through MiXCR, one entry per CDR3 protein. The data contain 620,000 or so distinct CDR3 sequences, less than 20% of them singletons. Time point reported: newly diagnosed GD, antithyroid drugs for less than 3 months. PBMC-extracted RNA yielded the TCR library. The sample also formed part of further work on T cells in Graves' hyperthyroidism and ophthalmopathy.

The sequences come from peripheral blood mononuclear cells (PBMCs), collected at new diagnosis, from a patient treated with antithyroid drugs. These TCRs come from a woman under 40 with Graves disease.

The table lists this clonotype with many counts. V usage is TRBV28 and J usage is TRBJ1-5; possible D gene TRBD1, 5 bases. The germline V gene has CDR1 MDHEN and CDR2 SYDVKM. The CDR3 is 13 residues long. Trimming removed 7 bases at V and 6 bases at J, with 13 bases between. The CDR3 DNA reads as TGTGCCAGCAACAGGCAGTTCCGTCAGCCCCAGCATTTT. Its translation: CASNRQFRQPQHF.

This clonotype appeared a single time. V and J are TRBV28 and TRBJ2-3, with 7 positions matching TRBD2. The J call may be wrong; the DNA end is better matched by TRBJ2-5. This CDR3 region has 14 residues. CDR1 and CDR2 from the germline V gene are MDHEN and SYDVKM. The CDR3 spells CASSLGPREGTQYF. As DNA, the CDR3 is TGTGCCAGCAGCTTAGGTCCCAGGGAGGGGACCCAGTACTTC.

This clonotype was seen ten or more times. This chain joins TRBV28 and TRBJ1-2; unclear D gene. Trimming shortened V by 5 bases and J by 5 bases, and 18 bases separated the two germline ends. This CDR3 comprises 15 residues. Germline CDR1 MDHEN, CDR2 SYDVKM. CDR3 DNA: TGTGCCAGCAGTCCACCGCCCGTAAATTCTTATGGCTACACCTTC. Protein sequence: CASSPPPVNSYGYTF.

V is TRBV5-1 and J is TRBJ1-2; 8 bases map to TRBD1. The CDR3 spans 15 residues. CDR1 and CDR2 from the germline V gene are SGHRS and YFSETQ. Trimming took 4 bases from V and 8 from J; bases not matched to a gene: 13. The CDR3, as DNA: TGCGCCAGCAGCATCCGAGGACAGGGCCAGGGGGGCTACACCTTC. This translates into CASSIRGQGQGGYTF.

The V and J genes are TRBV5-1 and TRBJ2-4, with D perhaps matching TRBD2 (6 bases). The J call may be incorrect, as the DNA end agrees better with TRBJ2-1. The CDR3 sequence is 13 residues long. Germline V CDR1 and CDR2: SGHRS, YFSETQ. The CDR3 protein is CASSLRSGYDQFF. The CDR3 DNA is TGCGCCAGCAGCTTGCGGAGCGGGTACGATCAGTTCTTC.

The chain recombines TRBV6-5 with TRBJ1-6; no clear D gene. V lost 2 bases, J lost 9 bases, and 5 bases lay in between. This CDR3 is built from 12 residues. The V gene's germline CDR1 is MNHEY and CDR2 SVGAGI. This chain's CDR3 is CASSYRGSPLHF. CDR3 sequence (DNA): TGTGCCAGCAGTTACCGGGGTTCACCCCTCCACTTT.

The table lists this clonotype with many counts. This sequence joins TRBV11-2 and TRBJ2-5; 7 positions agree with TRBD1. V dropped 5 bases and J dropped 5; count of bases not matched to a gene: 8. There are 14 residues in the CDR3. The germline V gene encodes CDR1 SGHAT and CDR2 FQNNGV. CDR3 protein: CASSTRQGLETQYF. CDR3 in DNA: TGTGCCAGCAGCACCAGACAGGGTCTGGAGACCCAGTACTTC.

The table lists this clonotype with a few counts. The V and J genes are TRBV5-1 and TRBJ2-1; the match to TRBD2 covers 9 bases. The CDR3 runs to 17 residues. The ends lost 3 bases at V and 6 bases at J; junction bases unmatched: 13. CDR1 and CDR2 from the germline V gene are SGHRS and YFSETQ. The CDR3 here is CASSSQPTAGGLNEQFF. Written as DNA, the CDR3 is TGCGCCAGCAGCTCCCAACCCACTGCGGGAGGGCTCAATGAGCAGTTCTTC.

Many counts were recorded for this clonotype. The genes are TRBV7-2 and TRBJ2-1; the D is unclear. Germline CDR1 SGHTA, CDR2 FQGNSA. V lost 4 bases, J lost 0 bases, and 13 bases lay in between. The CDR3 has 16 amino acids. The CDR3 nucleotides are TGTGCCAGCAGCTCTCGACGGGTGAGCTCCTACAATGAGCAGTTCTTC. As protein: CASSSRRVSSYNEQFF.

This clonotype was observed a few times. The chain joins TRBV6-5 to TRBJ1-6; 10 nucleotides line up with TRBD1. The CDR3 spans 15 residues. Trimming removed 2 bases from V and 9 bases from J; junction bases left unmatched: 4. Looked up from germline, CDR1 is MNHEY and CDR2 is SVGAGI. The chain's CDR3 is CASSYVGTGASPLHF. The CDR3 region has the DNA TGTGCCAGCAGTTACGTCGGGACAGGGGCTTCACCCCTCCACTTT.